These 14 T cell receptor beta chains share one sample of origin, sequenced in a study of shared clonotypes between healthy human individuals. Some clones are missing from TCRdb's copy, which holds only in-frame ones; the method was immunoSEQ multiplex PCR. Among 600,000 to 700,000 clones, roughly 73% were seen once, and the ten largest hold around 1.8%. Sequenced input: memory CD4+ T cells sorted from blood. This sample's subset: CD45RA-negative fraction. These receptors came from a woman in her thirties in good health.

This clone showed up just a few times. The chain employs TRBV19 and TRBJ1-1; D unclear. The V gene's germline CDR1 is LNHDA and CDR2 SQIVND (reference sequence). Trimming shortened V by 4 bases and J by 1 base, and 7 bases separated the two germline ends. CDR3 length equals 13 residues. This chain's CDR3 is CASSKGSNTEAFF. As DNA, the CDR3 is TGTGCCAGTAGTAAAGGGTCGAACACTGAAGCTTTCTTT.

This clone was seen more than once but under ten times. This rearrangement joins TRBV28 to TRBJ2-5, with TRBD2 matching over 7 bases. The CDR3 contains 13 residues. The germline V gene encodes CDR1 MDHEN and CDR2 SYDVKM. V gave up 10 bases and J gave up 4 bases; unmatched junction bases: 9. The CDR3 nucleotides are TGTGCCATCCAGCGGGGAGGTCGAGAGACCCAGTACTTC. Its protein product is CAIQRGGRETQYF.

At least ten counts were recorded for this clone. The V gene is TRBV5-1, the J gene TRBJ2-1; D gene unclear. The V and J ends lost 5 bases and 8 bases respectively, with 14 bases between them. CDR1 and CDR2 from the germline V gene are SGHRS and YFSETQ. CDR3 size: 13 residues. CDR3 amino acids: CASRPGPRHEQFF. The CDR3 nucleotides read TGCGCCAGCAGGCCTGGACCCCGCCATGAGCAGTTCTTC.

Only one count was recorded for this clone. The same CDR3 arises from other DNA sequences in this sample as well. The chain has TRBV4-1 and TRBJ2-1; weak D call: TRBD2 (6 bases). The CDR3 is 16 amino acids. Trimming cost V 0 bases and J 2 bases, with 11 bases left between them. Germline loops: CDR1 MGHRA, CDR2 YSYEKL. CDR3 DNA sequence: TGCGCCAGCAGCCAAGAAGGGCGGGATCCCTACAATGAGCAGTTCTTC. Amino acids: CASSQEGRDPYNEQFF.

CDR3 residues: CASSRRGGYEQYF. The CDR3 coding sequence is TGTGCCAGCAGCCGCAGGGGGGGGTACGAGCAGTACTTC. The chain recombines TRBV2 with TRBJ2-7; D is perhaps TRBD1 or TRBD2 (7 bases each). Germline CDR1 reads SNHLY; CDR2 reads FYNNEI. The CDR3 runs 13 residues. The germline V and J ends were trimmed by 6 bases and 4 bases, with 13 bases remaining between them.

There are a few counts of this clone. The rearrangement links TRBV29-1 to TRBJ2-7; possibly TRBD1 for D (6 bases). Deletions cut 6 bases from V and 2 bases from J, with 14 bases between. The CDR3 loop spans 13 amino acids. In germline, CDR1 is SQVTM, CDR2 ANQGSEA. The CDR3 reads CSVWTEVTYEQYF. The CDR3 DNA sequence: TGCAGCGTATGGACAGAAGTAACCTACGAGCAGTACTTC.

This clone appeared a few times. The J gene is TRBJ1-2, the V gene TRBV5-5; D not resolved. The V and J ends lost 0 bases and 4 bases respectively, with 10 bases between them. CDR3 size: 14 residues. From germline, CDR1 is SGHKS and CDR2 YYEKEE (reference sequence). CDR3 sequence reads: CASSLEVGPYGYTF. CDR3 coding DNA: TGTGCCAGCAGCTTGGAGGTCGGTCCCTATGGCTACACCTTC.

CDR3 residues: CASGLAYNEQFF. DNA of the CDR3: TGCGCCAGCGGGCTAGCCTACAATGAGCAGTTCTTC. The chain links TRBV10-1 to TRBJ2-1, with no clear D. Trimming took 8 bases from V and 2 from J, leaving 7 bases between them. Germline V gene sequence: CDR1 WNHNN, CDR2 SYGVQD (reference sequence). This CDR3 is 12 amino acids long.

The gene calls are TRBV18 and TRBJ2-3, with a weak D call TRBD1 (5 bases). V was pared by 6 bases and J by 2 bases, with 15 bases between. This CDR3 spans 15 amino acids. The germline gives CDR1 KGHSH, CDR2 LQKENI. In DNA form, the CDR3 reads TGTGCCAGCTCCCGCTTGGACACGGACACAGATACGCAGTATTTT. Residues: CASSRLDTDTDTQYF.

This chain uses TRBV28 with TRBJ2-1; no firm D call. The CDR3 runs to 17 residues. V was shortened by 2 bases and J by 0 bases, with 14 bases between the two germline ends. Germline loops: CDR1 MDHEN, CDR2 SYDVKM. Written as DNA, the CDR3 is TGTGCCAGCAGTTTACCGCTGTTTAGGAGCTCCTACAATGAGCAGTTCTTC. Residues: CASSLPLFRSSYNEQFF. The full variable domain, its missing parts supplied by reference TRBV28 and TRBJ2-1, is DVKVTQSSRYLVKRTGEKVFLECVQDMDHENMFWYRQDPGLGLRLIYFSYDVKMKEKGDIPEGYSVSREKKERFSLILESASTNQTSMYLCASSLPLFRSSYNEQFFGPGTRLTVL.

V and J are TRBV28 and TRBJ1-1; TRBD1 might be the D (6 bases). The CDR3 is 16 amino acids. The germline V gene has CDR1 MDHEN and CDR2 SYDVKM. Trimming cost V 3 bases and J 3 bases, with 17 bases left between them. This chain's CDR3 is CASSFEGGSFYTEAFF. CDR3 sequence (DNA): TGTGCCAGCAGTTTTGAAGGGGGGTCTTTTTACACTGAAGCTTTCTTT.

CDR3: CASGGQMNTEAFF. The CDR3 nucleotides are TGTGCCAGTGGCGGACAGATGAACACTGAAGCTTTCTTT. The gene calls are TRBV7-9 and TRBJ1-1, with D possibly matching TRBD1 (6 bases). Germline V gene sequence: CDR1 SEHNR, CDR2 FQNEAQ (reference sequence). Trimming shortened V by 9 bases and J by 0 bases, and 11 bases separated the two germline ends. The length of the CDR3 is 13 residues.

The chain couples TRBV7-3 to TRBJ2-6; D perhaps matches TRBD2 (6 bases). Germline loops: CDR1 SGHTA, CDR2 FQGTGA. The CDR3 has 16 amino acids. With 5 bases removed from V and 0 bases from J, the gap between germline ends came to 11 bases. The CDR3 sequence: CASSTGLFSGANVLTF. The CDR3 coding sequence is TGTGCCAGCAGCACGGGACTTTTCTCTGGGGCCAACGTCCTGACTTTC.

The chain has TRBV20-1 and TRBJ2-1; 11 nucleotides match TRBD2. The CDR3 is made up of 11 amino acids. Germline CDR1 DFQATT, CDR2 SNEGSKA (reference sequence). The DNA of the CDR3 is TGCAGCGTAAGGACTAGCGGGGAGCAGTTCTTC. Translating it yields CSVRTSGEQFF.